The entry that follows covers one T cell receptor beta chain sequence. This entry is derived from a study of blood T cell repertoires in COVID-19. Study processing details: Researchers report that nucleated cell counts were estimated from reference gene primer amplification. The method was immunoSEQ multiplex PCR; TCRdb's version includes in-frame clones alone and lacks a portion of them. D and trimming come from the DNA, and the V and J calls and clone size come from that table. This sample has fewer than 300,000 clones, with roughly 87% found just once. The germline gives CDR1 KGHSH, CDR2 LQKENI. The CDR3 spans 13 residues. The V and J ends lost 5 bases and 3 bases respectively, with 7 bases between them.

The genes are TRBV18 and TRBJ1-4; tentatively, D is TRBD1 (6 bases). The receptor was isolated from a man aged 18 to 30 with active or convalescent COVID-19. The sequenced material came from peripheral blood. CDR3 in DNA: TGTGCCAGCTCAAGGACAGCTAATGAAAAACTGTTTTTT. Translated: CASSRTANEKLFF.